The 22 T cell receptor beta chains given below trace back to one sample, sequenced in a study of synovial regulatory T cells in juvenile arthritis (dated by TCRdb to 2013 to 2016). Libraries were constructed by the immunoSEQ multiplex PCR assay. TCRdb holds this immuneACCESS table with in-frame rearrangements only. Some clones are missing; in checked studies, unresolved V genes explain under half, and the rest has no known cause. The table for this sample lists just under 10,000 clones. Together, the top ten hold 0.85% to 1% of the sample. The sequencing sample was made of Treg cells from blood. Read against the paper, the sample's cell subset or site label means: remaining (HLA-DR-negative) circulating blood Treg cells. The receptor set was obtained from a donor younger than 30 with juvenile idiopathic arthritis.

The chain uses TRBV7-6 and TRBJ2-2; TCRdb selects TRBD1, and the lack of DNA leaves this call unchecked. CDR1 and CDR2 from the germline V gene are SGHVS and FNYEAQ. CDR3 size: 17 residues. Only the protein sequence is given. The chain's CDR3 is CASSLFGQGVDTGELFF.

The rearrangement joins TRBV4-2 to TRBJ2-7; lacking DNA, the TRBD2 call made by TCRdb goes unchecked. The CDR3 is 16 residues long. The nucleotide record is missing. Germline V gives CDR1 LGHNA, CDR2 YNFKEQ. The CDR3 reads CASSQDYLEASYEQYF.

This CDR3 is CASSRGSNTEAFF. The V gene is TRBV5-6, the J gene TRBJ1-1. The germline CDR1 and CDR2 sequences are SGHDT and YYEEEE. The CDR3 runs to 13 residues. The nucleotide record is missing.

The genes are TRBV19 and TRBJ2-7. The CDR3 length is 17 residues. The entry carries no DNA sequence. CDR1 is LNHDA and CDR2 is SQIVND in the germline V gene (reference sequence). The CDR3 region is CASSIFLGRTPNYEQYF.

The chain joins TRBV10-3 to TRBJ2-7; checking the TCRdb D call of TRBD1 is not possible without DNA. Germline V gives CDR1 ENHRY, CDR2 SYGVKD. CDR3 length equals 15 residues. Nucleotide data are not available. The CDR3: CAISGAGGTSYEQYF.

The CDR3: CASSPSEGTDTQYF. The V and J genes are TRBV18 and TRBJ2-3; TCRdb reports TRBD2, a call that lacks DNA to check it against. The CDR3 is 14 amino acids. Only the protein is on record. In germline, CDR1 is KGHSH, CDR2 LQKENI. The entire variable domain, with the rest obtained from reference TRBV18 and TRBJ2-3, is as follows: NAGVMQNPRHLVRRRGQEARLRCSPMKGHSHVYWYRQLPEEGLKFMVYLQKENIIDESGMPKERFSAEFPKEGPSILRIQQVVRGDSAAYFCASSPSEGTDTQYFGPGTRLTVL.

The genes are TRBV6-6 and TRBJ2-7; TCRdb returns TRBD1, unconfirmable since there is no DNA. Germline V gene sequence: CDR1 MNHNY, CDR2 SVGAGI (reference sequence). The CDR3 is 15 amino acids. DNA is not recorded here. Here the CDR3 reads CASSYSTGVNYEQYF.

The CDR3 region is CASSFGTGQGYGYTF. The rearrangement links TRBV12-1 to TRBJ1-2; TCRdb selects TRBD1, and the lack of DNA leaves this call unchecked. TRBV12-1 is a pseudogene locus. The CDR3 covers 15 residues. The DNA is unrecorded.

V usage is TRBV11-2 and J usage is TRBJ1-6. CDR1 SGHAT and CDR2 FQNNGV come from the germline V gene. The CDR3 spans 14 residues. Only the protein sequence is given. CDR3 residues: CASTPGRSGSPLHF.

This clone is deemed medium-sized by its frequency. This chain joins TRBV12-5 and TRBJ2-6. The CDR3 covers 19 residues. Only the protein is on record. Per germline, CDR1 LGHNT and CDR2 FRNRAP. The CDR3 sequence is CASGLVLGTPRSGANVLTF.

V and J are TRBV27 and TRBJ1-5; TCRdb lists TRBD1, though no DNA is available to test this call. This CDR3 has 14 residues. The DNA sequence is not available. CDR1 and CDR2 (germline): MNHEY, SMNVEV (reference sequence). The CDR3 sequence is CASSAYGHYQPQHF.

The chain employs TRBV9 and TRBJ2-2; TCRdb indicates TRBD2, and absent DNA this call remains unverified. The CDR3 has 16 residues. No DNA has been recorded. Germline-derived CDR1 and CDR2 are SGDLS and YYNGEE. CDR3 sequence: CASSATSGANTGELFF.

The chain recombines TRBV6-5 with TRBJ1-2; no DNA is available, so the TRBD1 call from TCRdb remains unchecked. Looked up from germline, CDR1 is MNHEY and CDR2 is SVGAGI. This CDR3 region has 13 residues. Only the protein is available. CDR3 sequence reads: CASSSVQGYGYTF.

The chain recombines TRBV6-1 with TRBJ1-2; TCRdb returns TRBD1, unconfirmable since there is no DNA. The CDR3 spans 13 residues. No DNA sequence was recorded. Germline CDR1 reads MNHNS; CDR2 reads SASEGT. The CDR3 sequence: CASSGGSNYGYTF.

The V gene is TRBV28, the J gene TRBJ1-1; TCRdb proposes TRBD1, but this gene call is untestable without DNA. In germline, CDR1 is MDHEN, CDR2 SYDVKM. CDR3 length: 14 residues. No DNA sequence was recorded. Here the CDR3 reads CASSLPGQGRRAFF.

This rearrangement joins TRBV2 to TRBJ1-2; TCRdb names TRBD1, which stays unverified in the absence of DNA. The CDR3 contains 12 residues. No nucleotide data were recorded. The germline V gene encodes CDR1 SNHLY and CDR2 FYNNEI. The CDR3 sequence is CASQTAAYGYTF.

The chain has TRBV18 and TRBJ1-2. This CDR3 comprises 14 residues. No DNA is given. In germline, CDR1 is KGHSH, CDR2 LQKENI. CDR3 in amino acids: CASSPGGWNYGYTF.

The chain joins TRBV19 to TRBJ1-2; TCRdb's assignment of TRBD1 cannot be checked, as there is no DNA. The CDR3 runs 12 residues. No DNA is given. Germline assignment: CDR1 LNHDA and CDR2 SQIVND (reference sequence). The CDR3 sequence is CASSISTGPFSF.

The V call is TRBV5-4, the J call TRBJ1-6; the D call from TCRdb, TRBD1, cannot be confirmed without DNA. This CDR3 spans 17 amino acids. No DNA sequence is on record. Looked up from germline, CDR1 is SGHNT and CDR2 is YYREEE (reference sequence). The CDR3 here is CASSFKLMTGGSSPLHF.

This chain links TRBV2 with TRBJ1-4; the D gene TCRdb calls, TRBD1, cannot be checked with no DNA. Germline CDR1 reads SNHLY; CDR2 reads FYNNEI. This CDR3 spans 13 amino acids. The protein alone is recorded here. This CDR3 is CASSDRQGEKLFF.

This chain uses TRBV5-4 with TRBJ1-2. Germline V gene lookup returns CDR1 SGHNT and CDR2 YYREEE (reference sequence). The CDR3 length is 13 residues. DNA was not recorded. CDR3 region: CASSLHREGGYTF. Based on the CDR3 plus reference TRBV5-4 and TRBJ1-2, the full variable domain is ETGVTQSPTHLIKTRGQQVTLRCSSQSGHNTVSWYQQALGQGPQFIFQYYREEENGRGNFPPRFSGLQFPNYSSELNVNALELDDSALYLCASSLHREGGYTFGSGTRLTVV.

This chain links TRBV5-1 with TRBJ1-1; TCRdb selects TRBD1, and the lack of DNA leaves this call unchecked. Germline V gene data show CDR1 as SGHRS and CDR2 as YFSETQ. This CDR3 is built from 14 residues. The protein alone is recorded here. Here the CDR3 reads CASSPTGSSTEAFF.